The 10 T cell receptor beta chains in this list originate from one sample, sequenced in a study of HIV-infected patients and healthy controls. TCRdb analysed the 5' RACE reads with MiXCR anew, one entry per CDR3 protein. The sample contains 50,000 to 80,000 distinct CDR3 sequences, about 19% of which appear only once. Source material: CD4+ T cells from blood. The receptors originated from a human donor in good health.

This clonotype was counted ten times or more. The chain employs TRBV12-3 or TRBV12-4 and TRBJ1-5; no firm D call. Trimming took off 3 bases at V and 0 bases at J, with 9 bases between the two ends. This CDR3 contains 15 residues. The DNA of the CDR3 is TGTGCCAGCAGTTTTGGGCAGTATAGCAATCAGCCCCAGCATTTT. As protein: CASSFGQYSNQPQHF.

The genes are TRBV2 and TRBJ2-7, with 9 bases matching TRBD1. This CDR3 contains 15 residues. Germline V gene lookup returns CDR1 SNHLY and CDR2 FYNNEI. V lost 5 bases and J lost 2; bases outside the gene matches: 7. Here the CDR3 reads CASSFTGGVAYEQYF. In nucleotides, the CDR3 is TGTGCCAGCAGTTTCACAGGGGGCGTCGCCTACGAGCAGTACTTC. Supplemented by reference TRBV2 and TRBJ2-7, the full variable domain reads EPEVTQTPSHQVTQMGQEVILRCVPISNHLYFYWYRQILGQKVEFLVSFYNNEISEKSEIFDDQFSVERPDGSNFTLKIRSTKLEDSAMYFCASSFTGGVAYEQYFGPGTRLTVT.

V and J are TRBV18 and TRBJ2-1; 12 positions match TRBD2. This CDR3 has 15 residues. Germline CDR1 and CDR2: KGHSH and LQKENI. J gave up 7 bases and V 1 base, and 2 bases lay outside the gene matches. The DNA of the CDR3 is TGTGCCAGCTCACCACGTGGGACTAGCGGGAATGAGCAGTTCTTC. Amino acids: CASSPRGTSGNEQFF.

The chain employs TRBV7-9 and TRBJ1-6, with D maybe TRBD1 (5 bases). The CDR3 is 14 residues long. Germline assignment: CDR1 SEHNR and CDR2 FQNEAQ (reference sequence). Trimming left V 10 bases short and J 7 bases short, with 17 bases between. CDR3 sequence: CATSSQGGNSPLHF. Written as DNA, the CDR3 is TGTGCCACCTCGTCGCAGGGAGGGAATTCACCCCTCCACTTT.

CDR3 sequence (DNA): TGTGCCAGCAGCTTGGGACCCCAAGCCAAAAACATTCAGTACTTC. This codes for CASSLGPQAKNIQYF. This chain links TRBV5-4 with TRBJ2-4; unclear D gene. Germline CDR1 and CDR2: SGHNT and YYREEE (reference sequence). V lost 0 bases to trimming and J lost 0 bases, with 7 bases between them. The CDR3 consists of 15 residues.

The chain carries TRBV24-1 and TRBJ2-2; D call uncertain. The germline CDR1 and CDR2 sequences are KGHDR and SFDVKD. V dropped 3 bases and J dropped 1 base, with 14 bases sitting between them. This CDR3 has 17 amino acids. CDR3 coding DNA: TGTGCCACCAGTGATCCGCCTCGAGGCGGGAACACCGGGGAGCTGTTTTTT. Translation: CATSDPPRGGNTGELFF.

This clonotype was seen a single time. The genes are TRBV19 and TRBJ1-2; D unresolved. This CDR3 region has 11 residues. Germline V gene data show CDR1 as LNHDA and CDR2 as SQIVND (reference sequence). V was cut by 6 bases and J by 2 bases, with 4 bases left in between. Written as DNA, the CDR3 is TGTGCCAGTAGAATAAACTATGGCTACACCTTC. The encoded protein is CASRINYGYTF.

This clonotype was observed at least ten times. CDR3 DNA: TGTGCCAGCAGCTATGGACAGGGCTACGGAAACACCATATATTTT. Its translation: CASSYGQGYGNTIYF. This sequence joins TRBV7-9 and TRBJ1-3; the match to TRBD1 covers 8 bases. This CDR3 has 15 residues. V lost 4 bases and J lost 4; bases outside the gene matches: 6. CDR1 and CDR2 from the germline V gene are SEHNR and FQNEAQ (reference sequence).

The chain couples TRBV7-2 to TRBJ2-7; either TRBD1 or TRBD2 may supply D (5 bases each). The CDR3 covers 18 residues. Looked up from germline, CDR1 is SGHTA and CDR2 is FQGNSA. V shed 5 bases and J shed 9 bases, with 32 bases lying between them. The CDR3, as DNA: TGTGCCAGCAGCCTACGGGACGCTGCCACACCGTACGCTGGGGCGCAGTACTTC. This encodes CASSLRDAATPYAGAQYF.

This clonotype was recorded a few times. The rearrangement joins TRBV10-3 to TRBJ2-3; D is undetermined. Trimming removed 8 bases from V and 3 bases from J, with 6 bases in between. CDR3 length: 11 amino acids. CDR1 ENHRY and CDR2 SYGVKD come from the germline V gene. CDR3 protein: CAIGPTDTQYF. In nucleotides, the CDR3 is TGTGCCATCGGCCCGACAGATACGCAGTATTTT.